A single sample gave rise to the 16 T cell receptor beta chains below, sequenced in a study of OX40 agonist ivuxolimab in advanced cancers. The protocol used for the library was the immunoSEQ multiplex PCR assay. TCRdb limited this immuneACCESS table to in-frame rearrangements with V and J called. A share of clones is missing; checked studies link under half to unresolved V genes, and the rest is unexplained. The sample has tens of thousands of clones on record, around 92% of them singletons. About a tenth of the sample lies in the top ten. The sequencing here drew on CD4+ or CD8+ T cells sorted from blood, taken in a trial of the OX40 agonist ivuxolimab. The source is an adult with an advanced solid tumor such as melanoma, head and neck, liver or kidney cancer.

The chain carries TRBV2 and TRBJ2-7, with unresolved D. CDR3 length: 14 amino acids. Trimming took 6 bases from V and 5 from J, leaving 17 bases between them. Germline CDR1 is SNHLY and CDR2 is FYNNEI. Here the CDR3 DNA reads TGTGCCAGCAGCGCGACATCGCTCCGACACGAGCAGTACGTC. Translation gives CASSATSLRHEQYV.

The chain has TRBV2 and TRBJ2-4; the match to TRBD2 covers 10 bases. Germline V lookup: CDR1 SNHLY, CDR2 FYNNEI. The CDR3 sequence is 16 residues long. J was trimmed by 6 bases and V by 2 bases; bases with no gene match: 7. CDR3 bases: TGTGCCAGCAGTGAAATGGCTAGCGGGAGATCAAACATTCAGTACTTC. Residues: CASSEMASGRSNIQYF.

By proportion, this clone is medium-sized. CDR3 sequence (DNA): TGTGCCAGCAGTGAAATAGCTGTCACAGATACGCAGTATTTT. Translation: CASSEIAVTDTQYF. V and J are TRBV2 and TRBJ2-3; no clear D. The V gene's germline CDR1 is SNHLY and CDR2 FYNNEI. The CDR3 runs 14 residues. V lost 2 bases, J lost 2 bases, and 8 bases lay in between. The whole variable domain, remainder taken from reference TRBV2 and TRBJ2-3, is EPEVTQTPSHQVTQMGQEVILRCVPISNHLYFYWYRQILGQKVEFLVSFYNNEISEKSEIFDDQFSVERPDGSNFTLKIRSTKLEDSAMYFCASSEIAVTDTQYFGPGTRLTVL.

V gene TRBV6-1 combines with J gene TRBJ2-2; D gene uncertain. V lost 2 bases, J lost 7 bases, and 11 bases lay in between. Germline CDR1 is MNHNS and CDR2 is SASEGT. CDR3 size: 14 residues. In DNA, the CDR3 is TGTGCCAGCAGTGAATTGGGTTCGGGCGGGGAGCTGTTTTTT. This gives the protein CASSELGSGGELFF.

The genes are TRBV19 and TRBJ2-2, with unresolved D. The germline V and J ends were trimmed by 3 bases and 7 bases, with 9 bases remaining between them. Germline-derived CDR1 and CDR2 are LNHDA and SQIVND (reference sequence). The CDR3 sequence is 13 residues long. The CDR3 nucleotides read TGTGCCAGTAGTATCCCCGCAGGCGGGGAGCTGTTTTTT. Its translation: CASSIPAGGELFF.

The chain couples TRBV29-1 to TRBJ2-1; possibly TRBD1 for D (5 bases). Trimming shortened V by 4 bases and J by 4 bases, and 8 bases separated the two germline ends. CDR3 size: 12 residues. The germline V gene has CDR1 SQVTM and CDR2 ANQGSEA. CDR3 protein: CSVVGVYNEQFF. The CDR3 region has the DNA TGCAGCGTTGTAGGGGTTTACAATGAGCAGTTCTTC.

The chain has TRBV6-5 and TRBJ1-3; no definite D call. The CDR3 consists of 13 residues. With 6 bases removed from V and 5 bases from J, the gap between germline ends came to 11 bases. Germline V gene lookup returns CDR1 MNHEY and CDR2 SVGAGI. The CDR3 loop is CASRVDVRNTIYF. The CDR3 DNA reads TGTGCCAGCAGGGTGGACGTAAGAAACACCATATATTTT.

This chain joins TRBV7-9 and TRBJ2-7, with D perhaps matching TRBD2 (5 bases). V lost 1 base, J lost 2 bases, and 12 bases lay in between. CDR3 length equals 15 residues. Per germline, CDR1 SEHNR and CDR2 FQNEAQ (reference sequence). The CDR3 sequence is CASSLGRENPYEQYV. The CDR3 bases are TGTGCCAGCAGCTTAGGAAGGGAGAACCCCTACGAGCAGTACGTC.

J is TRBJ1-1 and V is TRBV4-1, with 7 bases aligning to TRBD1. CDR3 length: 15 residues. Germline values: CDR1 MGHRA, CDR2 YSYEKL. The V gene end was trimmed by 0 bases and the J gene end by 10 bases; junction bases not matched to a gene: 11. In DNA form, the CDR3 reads TGCGCCAGCAGCCAAGATACTACAGGGGCAGCCTCAGCTTTCTTT. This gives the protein CASSQDTTGAASAFF.

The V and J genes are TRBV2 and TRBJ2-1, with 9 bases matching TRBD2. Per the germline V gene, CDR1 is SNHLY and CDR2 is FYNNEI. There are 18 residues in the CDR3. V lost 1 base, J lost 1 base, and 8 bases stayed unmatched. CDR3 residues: CASSEVLRREGSYNEQFF. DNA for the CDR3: TGTGCCAGCAGTGAAGTCTTACGGCGGGAGGGGTCCTACAATGAGCAGTTCTTC.

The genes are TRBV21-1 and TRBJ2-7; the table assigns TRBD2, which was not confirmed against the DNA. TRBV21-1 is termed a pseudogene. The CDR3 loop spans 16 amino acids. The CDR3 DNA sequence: TGTGCCAGCAGCAAAGAGTTGTTGAGGGTAGACTACGAGCAGTACGTC. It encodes CASSKELLRVDYEQYV.

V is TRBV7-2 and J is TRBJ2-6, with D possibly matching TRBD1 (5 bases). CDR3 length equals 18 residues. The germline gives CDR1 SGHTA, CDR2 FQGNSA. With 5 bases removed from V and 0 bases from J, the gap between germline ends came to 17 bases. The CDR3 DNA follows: TGTGCCAGCAGCCGTGAGGTCAGGGTTAACTCTGGGGCCAACGTCCTGACTTTC. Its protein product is CASSREVRVNSGANVLTF.

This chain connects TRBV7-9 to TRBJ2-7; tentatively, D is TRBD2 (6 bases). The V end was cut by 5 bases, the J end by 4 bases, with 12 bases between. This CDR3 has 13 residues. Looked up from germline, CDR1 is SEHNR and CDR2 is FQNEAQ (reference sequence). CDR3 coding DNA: TGTGCCAGCAGCCCGGACGGGGGATACGAGCAGTACGTC. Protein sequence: CASSPDGGYEQYV.

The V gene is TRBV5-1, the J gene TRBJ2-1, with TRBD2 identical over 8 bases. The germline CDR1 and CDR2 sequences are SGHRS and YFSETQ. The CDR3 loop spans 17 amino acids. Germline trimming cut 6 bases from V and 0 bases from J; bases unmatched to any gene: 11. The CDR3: CASNPAGEGSSYNEQFF. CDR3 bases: TGCGCCAGCAACCCAGCGGGAGAGGGGAGCTCCTACAATGAGCAGTTCTTC.

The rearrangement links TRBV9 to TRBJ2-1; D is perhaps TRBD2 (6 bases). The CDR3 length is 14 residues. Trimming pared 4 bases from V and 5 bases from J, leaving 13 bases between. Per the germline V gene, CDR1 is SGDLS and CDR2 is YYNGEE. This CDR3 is CASSPGGTDNEQFF. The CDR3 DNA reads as TGTGCCAGCAGCCCCGGCGGGACGGACAATGAGCAGTTCTTC.

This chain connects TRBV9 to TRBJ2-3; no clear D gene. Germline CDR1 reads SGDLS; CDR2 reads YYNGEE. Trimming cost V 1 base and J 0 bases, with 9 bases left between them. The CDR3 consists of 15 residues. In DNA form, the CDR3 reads TGTGCCAGCAGCGTACGACTGGCTAGCACAGATACGCAGTATTTT. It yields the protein CASSVRLASTDTQYF.